Shown below are 7 T cell receptor beta chains from a single sample sequenced in a study of shared clonotypes between healthy human individuals. The table came from immunoSEQ multiplex PCR; TCRdb's copy has only in-frame clones and leaves some out. The repertoire has under 200,000 clones, 85% to 95% of them found once; the top ten carry 0.067%. What was sequenced was naive CD4+ T cells sorted from blood. Subset given: CD45RA+ positively selected. These receptors were collected from a woman in her thirties in good health.

The CDR3 DNA is TGTGCCAGCAGTACGACGGTTTTGGGAGCGGGGGGAAGCACTGAAGCTTTCTTT. It encodes CASSTTVLGAGGSTEAFF. V and J are TRBV27 and TRBJ1-1; D is perhaps TRBD1 (5 bases). Germline V lookup: CDR1 MNHEY, CDR2 SMNVEV (reference sequence). V was trimmed by 5 bases and J by 4 bases, leaving 26 bases between them. The CDR3 has 18 amino acids.

For the CDR3, the DNA is TGTGCCAGCAGTTTGCGTCGGAACTATGGCTACACCTTC. It encodes CASSLRRNYGYTF. The chain has TRBV27 and TRBJ1-2; no firm D call. This CDR3 has 13 residues. The V gene lost 3 bases and the J gene lost 2 bases, with 7 bases spanning the gap. CDR1 MNHEY and CDR2 SMNVEV come from the germline V gene (reference sequence).

The chain links TRBV11-2 to TRBJ2-1; TRBD2 matches at 9 bases. This CDR3 comprises 17 residues. Per germline, CDR1 SGHAT and CDR2 FQNNGV. The ends lost 3 bases at V and 3 bases at J; junction bases unmatched: 9. The CDR3 reads CASSFWRSGSFYNEQFF. CDR3 DNA sequence: TGTGCCAGCAGCTTTTGGCGTAGCGGGAGTTTCTACAATGAGCAGTTCTTC.

The chain combines TRBV4-2 with TRBJ2-3, with 8 bases matching TRBD2. This CDR3 is 15 amino acids long. Germline CDR1 is LGHNA and CDR2 is YNFKEQ. The trim removed 1 base at V and 4 bases at J, leaving 4 bases unmatched. CDR3 residues: CASSQASGSPDTQYF. CDR3 coding DNA: TGTGCCAGCAGCCAAGCCAGCGGGAGCCCAGATACGCAGTATTTT.

This clone has just one count. The gene calls are TRBV28 and TRBJ2-7; TRBD1 matches 7 bases. J lost 0 bases, V lost 3 bases, and 14 bases had no gene match. The length of the CDR3 is 18 residues. Germline V lookup: CDR1 MDHEN, CDR2 SYDVKM. The CDR3 bases are TGTGCCAGCAGTTTGATTGGACGGAAGGACAGGAGCTCCTACGAGCAGTACTTC. Encoded protein: CASSLIGRKDRSSYEQYF.

The V call is TRBV5-1, the J call TRBJ1-5; possibly TRBD1 for D (5 bases). Germline V gene sequence: CDR1 SGHRS, CDR2 YFSETQ. V gave up 7 bases and J gave up 1 base, with 21 bases separating them. The CDR3 totals 17 residues. The CDR3 loop is CASVIRGGLKSNQPQHF. DNA of the CDR3: TGCGCCAGCGTGATAAGGGGTGGGTTGAAGAGCAATCAGCCCCAGCATTTT.

The rearrangement uses TRBV18 and TRBJ2-7; 7 bases are a match to TRBD1. The CDR3 loop spans 13 amino acids. Trimming removed 2 bases from V and 4 bases from J; junction bases left unmatched: 2. The germline CDR1 and CDR2 sequences are KGHSH and LQKENI. CDR3: CASSPTGQYEQYF. CDR3 nucleotides: TGTGCCAGCTCACCAACGGGACAGTACGAGCAGTACTTC.